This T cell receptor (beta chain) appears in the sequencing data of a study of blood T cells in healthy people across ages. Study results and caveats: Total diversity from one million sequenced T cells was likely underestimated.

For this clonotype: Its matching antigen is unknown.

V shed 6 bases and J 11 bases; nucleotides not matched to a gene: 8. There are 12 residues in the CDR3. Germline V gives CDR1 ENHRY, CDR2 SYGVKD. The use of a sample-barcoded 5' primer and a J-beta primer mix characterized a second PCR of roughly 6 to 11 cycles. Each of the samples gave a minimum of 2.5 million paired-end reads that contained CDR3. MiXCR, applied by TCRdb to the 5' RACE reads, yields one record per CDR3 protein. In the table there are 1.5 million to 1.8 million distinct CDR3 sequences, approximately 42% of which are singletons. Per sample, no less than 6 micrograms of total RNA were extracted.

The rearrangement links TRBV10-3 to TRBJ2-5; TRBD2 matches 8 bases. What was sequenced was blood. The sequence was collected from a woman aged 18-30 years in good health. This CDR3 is CAIRTGGREQYF. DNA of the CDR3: TGTGCCATCAGGACGGGGGGGCGAGAGCAGTACTTC.